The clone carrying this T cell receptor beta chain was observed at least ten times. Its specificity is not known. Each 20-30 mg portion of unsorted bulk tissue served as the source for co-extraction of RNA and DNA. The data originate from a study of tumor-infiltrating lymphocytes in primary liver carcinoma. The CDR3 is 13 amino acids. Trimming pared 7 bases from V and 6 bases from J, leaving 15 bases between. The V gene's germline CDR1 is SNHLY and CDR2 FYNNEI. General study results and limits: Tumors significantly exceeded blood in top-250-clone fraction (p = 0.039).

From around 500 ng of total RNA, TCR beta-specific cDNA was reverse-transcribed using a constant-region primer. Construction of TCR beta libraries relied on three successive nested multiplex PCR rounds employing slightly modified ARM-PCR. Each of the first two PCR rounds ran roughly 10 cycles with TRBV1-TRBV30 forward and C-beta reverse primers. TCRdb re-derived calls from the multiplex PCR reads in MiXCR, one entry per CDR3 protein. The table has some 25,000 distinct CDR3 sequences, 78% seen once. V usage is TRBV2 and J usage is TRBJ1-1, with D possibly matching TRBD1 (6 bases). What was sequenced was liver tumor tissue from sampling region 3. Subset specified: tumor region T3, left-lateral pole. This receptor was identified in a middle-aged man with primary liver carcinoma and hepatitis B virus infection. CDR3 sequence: CASKALGAAEAFF. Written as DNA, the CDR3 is TGTGCCAGCAAAGCGCTGGGGGCAGCTGAAGCTTTCTTT.